This T cell receptor (beta chain) was captured in a study of cytomegalovirus exposure and HLA in healthy donors. Study-wide results and caveats: As a later analysis revealed, most CMV-associated TCR beta chains appeared HLA-restricted.

Turning to this clone: Antigen: not known.

60 Vbeta and 13 Jbeta primers were used in PCR. TCRdb keeps only in-frame clones here, not all; method: immunoSEQ multiplex PCR. The sample has approximately 200,000 clones; around 75% are singletons. The sequence was collected from a woman aged 30 to 39 in good health and CMV-seropositive. The sequenced sample consisted of PBMCs.

CDR3 nucleotides: TGCGCCAGCAGCCCATCTAGTACAGGGTCCTACGAGCAGTACTTC. Its protein product is CASSPSSTGSYEQYF. The chain employs TRBV4-1 and TRBJ2-7, with D perhaps TRBD1 (6 bases). Germline V lookup: CDR1 MGHRA, CDR2 YSYEKL. The V end was cut by 4 bases, the J end by 1 base, with 14 bases between. The CDR3 is made up of 15 amino acids.